The rows below give T cell receptor beta chains drawn from one sample of a study of siplizumab effects on memory and regulatory T cells. Method: immunoSEQ multiplex PCR; TCRdb's copy keeps in-frame clones and lacks some. The sample has about 97,000 clones; 80% to 95% are singletons. Sequenced sample: non-Treg CD4+ T cells sorted from blood. The receptors shown here come from a human donor in good health. Each CDR3 is given with its conserved first and last residue. A D gene is named only where the DNA matches it firmly.

V: TRBV27
D: NA
CDR3: CASSLLWRESKRRNNEQFF

V: TRBV5-1
D: TRBD1
CDR3: CASSNRQGAYEQYF

V: TRBV5-1
D: NA
CDR3: CASSDPRGSETQYF

V: TRBV2
D: NA
CDR3: CASQGPTREETQYF

V: TRBV7-9
D: NA
CDR3: CASSILGQSGANVLTF

V: TRBV5-1
D: TRBD1
CDR3: CASSLFDRAVSEQYF

V: TRBV2
D: NA
CDR3: CASSGRSGQPQHF

V: TRBV28
D: NA
CDR3: CASSREETQYF

V: TRBV19
D: NA
CDR3: CASRRTVGTGELFF

V: TRBV5-4
D: TRBD2
CDR3: CASSLLAGAHEQYF

V: TRBV5-6
D: NA
CDR3: CASSHDPYEQYF

V: TRBV4-2
D: NA
CDR3: CASSQEIKRSSDTQYF

V: TRBV12-5
D: NA
CDR3: CASGLSVHEQFF

V: TRBV11-2
D: NA
CDR3: CASSPGEGGADTQYF

V: TRBV4-3
D: TRBD2
CDR3: CASSQEGGAGANVLTF

V: TRBV2
D: NA
CDR3: CASRDPNEQFF

V: TRBV15
D: NA
CDR3: CATSRMGHPNYEQYF

V: TRBV27
D: TRBD2
CDR3: CASSSGLAGARDTQYF

V: TRBV6-1
D: TRBD2
CDR3: CASSESGVAGGPGEQYF

V: TRBV4-2
D: TRBD2
CDR3: CASSQEFPGGGQETQYF

V: TRBV30
D: NA
CDR3: CAWSTPTVSFTEAFF

V: TRBV27
D: NA
CDR3: CASSPGLHQETQYF

V: TRBV5-4
D: NA
CDR3: CASSAGGPTTPDTQYF

V: TRBV19
D: NA
CDR3: CASSSPAGRLGGELFF

V: TRBV6-5
D: TRBD1
CDR3: CASSFGTGYFDEQFF

V: TRBV6-4
D: NA
CDR3: CASSDGHSGANVLTF

V: TRBV28
D: TRBD1
CDR3: CASSRTGTNQPQHF

V: TRBV6-6
D: NA
CDR3: CASSSGLDTQYF

V: TRBV6-1
D: NA
CDR3: CASSGRGGKTGANVLTF

V: TRBV19
D: NA
CDR3: CASSIGQETQYF

V: TRBV7-3
D: NA
CDR3: CASSPQRVTPKGNEQFF

V: TRBV19
D: NA
CDR3: CAVETPGTDTQYF

V: TRBV28
D: TRBD2
CDR3: CASRRTSGYSYEQYF

V: TRBV10-1
D: NA
CDR3: CASSEVGSFVGELFF

V: TRBV6-6
D: TRBD2
CDR3: CASMTSGYNEQFF

V: TRBV30
D: TRBD2
CDR3: CAWTTLAGGPRNEQFF

V: TRBV5-1
D: NA
CDR3: CASSSQAGPYSGANVLTF

V: TRBV18
D: NA
CDR3: CASSGDYEQYF

V: TRBV30
D: NA
CDR3: CASGDTQYF

V: TRBV7-3
D: NA
CDR3: CASSLWAPGGTDTQYF

V: TRBV28
D: NA
CDR3: CASSFADGYTF

V: TRBV7-9
D: NA
CDR3: CASSLGGRGRVSYEQYF

V: TRBV29-1
D: NA
CDR3: CSAARESYNEQFF

V: TRBV6-5
D: NA
CDR3: CASSYLSGVGQPQHF

V: TRBV18
D: TRBD1
CDR3: CASSPKIQGPVVGYTF

V: TRBV13
D: NA
CDR3: CASSKGLRGFF

V: TRBV14
D: NA
CDR3: CASSQEAGETQYF

V: TRBV7-2
D: NA
CDR3: CASSSYSGVPYEQYF

V: TRBV2
D: TRBD2
CDR3: CASSQGAGGRREQFF

V: TRBV6-5
D: NA
CDR3: CASRRPGLKETQYF

V: TRBV18
D: NA
CDR3: CASSRDGFNEQFF

V: TRBV5-6
D: NA
CDR3: CASSLGKGYEQYF